The sequence of this T cell receptor beta chain was determined in a study of shared clonotypes between healthy human individuals (dated by TCRdb to about 2020). Regarding the study in general: Two women and three men aged 18 to 49 years were included in the cohort. Per donor, three plates each were used for CD4 naive and CD4 memory, two for CD8 naive, and one for CD8 memory. To estimate repertoire size and how much clonotype sharing occurs between individuals, the study deeply sequenced the blood TCR repertoires of roughly 5 healthy adults. Different laboratories and diverse techniques were used to prepare libraries and sequence TCR repertoires, to increase sequencing depth and limit assay-specific biases. Per donor, leukapheresis produced somewhere between about 0.85 and 8.9 billion PBMCs. Study-wide findings and limitations: Pairwise subsampling indicated that sequencing depth was expected to affect the degree of clonotype sharing among donors. Clonotypes shared by all four sorted-subset donors showed higher generation probabilities than non-shared clonotypes. Only blood was sampled, and tissue TCR repertoires likely differ from those in blood. Even with the large sequencing depth, rarefaction of the sorted-subset datasets indicated that sequencing was incomplete. About 5% of naive CD4, around 4% of naive CD8, roughly 2.4% of memory CD4, and around 0.42% of memory CD8 clonotypes were shared across four donors. The small number of donors limited the genetic and exposure-history diversity represented. Naive subsets generally had larger estimated clonotype richness than memory subsets.

Ends trimmed: V by 6 bases, J by 5 bases; bases unmatched to a gene: 12. Reading the germline V gene (reference sequence) gives CDR1 MNHNY and CDR2 SVGAGI. CDR3 length: 16 amino acids, cysteine to phenylalanine. The only DNA kept is the CDR3, 48 bases in frame from the first base. Healthy HIV-negative adults with no recently reported acute infections or vaccinations were included as donors. All donors were Caucasian adults living in Nashville, Tennessee, USA. CD4+ T cells were enriched through magnetic negative selection, after which naive cells were positively selected on CD45RA and the remaining negative fraction served as the memory subset. After blood collection by leukapheresis, PBMCs were isolated using Ficoll-Histopaque density gradient centrifugation and then cryopreserved in the vapor phase of liquid nitrogen. Analytical flow cytometry was used to check the purity and quantity of each magnetically sorted T cell population. Genomic DNA was isolated from every sorted fraction and measured by UV absorbance on a Nanodrop 2000c.

Using the deep immunoSEQ assay, TCR CDR3 regions were amplified from genomic DNA by multiplex PCR. For each cell subset, the extracted genomic DNA was distributed evenly across all wells of several immunoSEQ 96-well plates, and each plate served as one replicate. For sorted subsets, each replicate PCR was loaded with 200 ng genomic DNA, equivalent to approximately 27,000 T cell genomes. The purified libraries were quantified using a Qubit 3.0 fluorometer, sized with a Bioanalyzer 2100, and then quantified again using the KAPA Library Quantification kit. Every immunoSEQ 96-well plate was sequenced on a dedicated single-read 150-cycle Illumina NextSeq 550 flow cell. Per the authors' processing: Because the immunoSEQ output held only junctional sequences and lacked quality scores, the filtering could not match the filtering applied to full-length reads. Sequences were annotated with PyIR, a Python wrapper for IgBLAST v1.9, using IMGT germline references to assign V/J genes and CDR3. Reads with weak V/J assignments (E-value above 1e-6), missing CDR3, stop codons, out-of-frame junctions, or ambiguous translated residues were removed. A V3J clonotype was defined by an identical inferred V gene, J gene, and CDR3 amino acid sequence. Percentage overlap between repertoires was calculated by dividing the number of shared unique clonotypes by the size of the smaller repertoire. Richness of each repertoire was evaluated using RTK rarefaction, the Chao1 estimator, and Recon v2.1 estimates of unobserved clonotypes. Generation probabilities were computed with OLGA for all TCRbeta clonotypes obtained by the gDNA method from several donors. TCRdb limited this immuneACCESS table to in-frame rearrangements with V and J called. A share of clones is missing; checked studies link under half to unresolved V genes, and the rest is unexplained. That table gives V, J and clone size, and the DNA gave D and trimming. The sample table shows millions of clones, and roughly 92% are seen once. Of the sample, roughly 0.14% is held by the ten largest clones.

As regards this clone: The antigen it recognizes is unknown. Base quality data are lacking; no much larger clone is found one base away.

The receptor chain draws on TRBV6-6 and TRBJ2-2, and TRBD2 matches 7 of the central bases. Sequenced material: naive CD4+ T cells sorted from blood. The cell subset or site label for this specimen denotes: CD45RA+ positively selected. The source of this sequence is a man aged 18 to 29 in good health. The sequenced DNA: TGTGCCAGCAGCCCCCGTCAGGGAGGGCCGACCGGGGAGCTGTTTTTT. It codes for CASSPRQGGPTGELFF.